This entry lists 6 T cell receptor beta chains sequenced from one sample in a study of CD4+ T cells in melanoma (dated by TCRdb to between 2021 and 2024). The library came from the immunoSEQ multiplex PCR assay. This immuneACCESS table, as held by TCRdb, lists in-frame sequences with V and J called but not all clones. Of the missing ones, under half trace to an unresolved V gene in checked studies; the others have no known cause. A total of more than 110,000 clones appear in this sample, around 90% of them only once. More than 1.5% of the sample goes to the ten largest clones. These receptors originate from a human donor with melanoma.

The chain uses TRBV27 and TRBJ2-7; no firm D call. The CDR3 has 14 residues. With 8 bases removed from V and 3 bases from J, the gap between germline ends came to 17 bases. CDR1 is MNHEY and CDR2 is SMNVEV in the germline V gene (reference sequence). The CDR3 protein is CASWGTVGRYEQYF. Here the CDR3 DNA reads TGTGCCAGCTGGGGAACAGTCGGTCGCTACGAGCAGTACTTC.

The gene calls are TRBV7-9 and TRBJ2-4; D is uncertain. Trimming shortened V by 1 base and J by 8 bases, and 6 bases separated the two germline ends. Germline-derived CDR1 and CDR2 are SEHNR and FQNEAQ (reference sequence). CDR3 size: 12 residues. Here the CDR3 DNA reads TGTGCCAGCAGCTTAGATCTGCACATTCAGTACTTC. As protein: CASSLDLHIQYF.

This chain links TRBV6-1 with TRBJ2-3; no reliable D call. Trimming shortened V by 2 bases and J by 3 bases, and 12 bases separated the two germline ends. The CDR3 loop spans 15 amino acids. Germline V gene lookup returns CDR1 MNHNS and CDR2 SASEGT. This chain's CDR3 is CASSEIGLRTDTQYF. In DNA form, the CDR3 reads TGTGCCAGCAGTGAAATTGGGCTGAGAACAGATACGCAGTATTTT.

The chain is built from TRBV5-6 and TRBJ1-3, with a weak D call TRBD1 (5 bases). Trimming removed 4 bases at V and 0 bases at J, with 17 bases between. CDR1 and CDR2 from the germline V gene are SGHDT and YYEEEE. The CDR3 has 17 residues. The CDR3 region has the DNA TGTGCCAGCAGCCCGGGGACGCATCCCTACTCTGGAAACACCATATATTTT. Translating gives CASSPGTHPYSGNTIYF.

The genes are TRBV5-1 and TRBJ1-4; D unresolved. Germline V gene sequence: CDR1 SGHRS, CDR2 YFSETQ. V gave up 2 bases and J gave up 6 bases, with 8 bases separating them. This CDR3 has 13 amino acids. The CDR3 is CASSFSSDEKLFF. CDR3 in DNA: TGCGCCAGCAGCTTCAGCAGTGATGAAAAACTGTTTTTT.

The rearrangement uses TRBV29-1 and TRBJ2-3; possible D gene TRBD2, 5 bases. V lost 8 bases and J 4 bases, leaving 19 bases between the germline ends. The germline gives CDR1 SQVTM, CDR2 ANQGSEA. CDR3 size: 14 residues. For the CDR3, the DNA is TGCAGCACTACACTAGGTGATAACCCAGATACGCAGTATTTT. Protein sequence: CSTTLGDNPDTQYF.